These T cell receptor beta chains were read from a single sample in a study of CD8 T cells in ankylosing spondylitis. One entry per CDR3 protein results from TCRdb running MiXCR on the 5' RACE reads. Of roughly 180,000 distinct CDR3 sequences in the sample, 11% were seen once. The sequenced material came from blood, either unsorted or a sorted T cell fraction (not recorded which). The receptor source for this set is a male donor with ankylosing spondylitis or in good health (not recorded which). Each CDR3 is given without its conserved first and last residue. Rows give clone size only sometimes, using once, few, many, or a class for an expanded clone.

ASTTGGATGELF	many	TRBV19
SALTGDNYGYT	many	TRBV20-1
ASTTLQGRGAF	many	TRBV25-1
ASSSDRGLAEAF	many	TRBV5-1
ASSLFPTFSPYNEQF	many	TRBV5-1
ASSPTSMVRVQETQY	many	TRBV6-1
ASSSTSGGYTYNEQF	many	TRBV3-1
SARGRMNTEAF	-	TRBV20-1
ATSDFKVLQPQH	many	TRBV24-1
STRQGGGEQY	few	TRBV29-1
ASSLSGPGNTIY	many	TRBV5-1